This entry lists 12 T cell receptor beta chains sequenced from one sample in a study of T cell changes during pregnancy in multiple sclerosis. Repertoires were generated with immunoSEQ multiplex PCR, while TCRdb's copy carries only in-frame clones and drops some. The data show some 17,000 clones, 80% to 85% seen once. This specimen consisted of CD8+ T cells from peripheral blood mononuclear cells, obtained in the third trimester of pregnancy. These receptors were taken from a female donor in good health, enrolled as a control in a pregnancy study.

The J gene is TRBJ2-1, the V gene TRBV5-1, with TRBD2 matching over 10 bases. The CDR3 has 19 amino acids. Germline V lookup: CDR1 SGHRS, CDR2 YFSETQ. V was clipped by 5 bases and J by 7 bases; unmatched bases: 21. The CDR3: CASRGEFLSGGPFENEQFF. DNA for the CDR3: TGCGCCAGCAGGGGGGAATTTCTTAGCGGGGGGCCCTTTGAGAATGAGCAGTTCTTC.

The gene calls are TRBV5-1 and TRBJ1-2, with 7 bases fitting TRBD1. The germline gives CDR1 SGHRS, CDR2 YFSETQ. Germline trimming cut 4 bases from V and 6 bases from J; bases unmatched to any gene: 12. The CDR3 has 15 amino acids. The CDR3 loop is CASSPDRWDEHGYTF. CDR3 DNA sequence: TGCGCCAGCAGCCCGGACAGGTGGGACGAGCATGGCTACACCTTC.

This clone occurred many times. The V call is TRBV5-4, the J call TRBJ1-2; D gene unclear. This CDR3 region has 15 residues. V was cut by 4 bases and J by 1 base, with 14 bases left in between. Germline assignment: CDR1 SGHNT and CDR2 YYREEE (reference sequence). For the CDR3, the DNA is TGTGCCAGCAGCACGAGAGGCCGGGGTAACTATGGCTACACCTTC. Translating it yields CASSTRGRGNYGYTF.

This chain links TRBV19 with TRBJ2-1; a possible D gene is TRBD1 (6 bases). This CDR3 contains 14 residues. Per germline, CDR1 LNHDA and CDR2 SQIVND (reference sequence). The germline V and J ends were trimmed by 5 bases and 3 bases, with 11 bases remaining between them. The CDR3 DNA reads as TGTGCCAGTAGTCTGGGGGCAGGCTACAATGAGCAGTTCTTC. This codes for CASSLGAGYNEQFF.

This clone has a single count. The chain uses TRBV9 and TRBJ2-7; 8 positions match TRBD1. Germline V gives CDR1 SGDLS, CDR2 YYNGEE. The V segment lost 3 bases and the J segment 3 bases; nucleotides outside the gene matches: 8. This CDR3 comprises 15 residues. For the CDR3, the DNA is TGTGCCAGCAGCGCGGCAGGGGGCTCTAGCTACGAGCAGTACTTC. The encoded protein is CASSAAGGSSYEQYF.

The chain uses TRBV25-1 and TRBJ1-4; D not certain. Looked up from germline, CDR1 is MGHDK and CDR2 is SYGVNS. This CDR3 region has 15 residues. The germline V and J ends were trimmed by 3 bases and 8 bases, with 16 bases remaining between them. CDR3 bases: TGTGCCAGCAGTGAGAGTTTCTGGCGCGGCGAAAAACTGTTTTTT. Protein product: CASSESFWRGEKLFF.

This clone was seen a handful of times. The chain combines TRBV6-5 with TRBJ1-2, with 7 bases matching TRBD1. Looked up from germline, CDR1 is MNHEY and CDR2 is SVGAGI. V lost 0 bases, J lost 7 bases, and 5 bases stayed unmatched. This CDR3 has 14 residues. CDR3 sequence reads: CASSYSDTGVGYTF. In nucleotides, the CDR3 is TGTGCCAGCAGTTACTCCGACACAGGGGTTGGCTACACCTTC.

For the CDR3, the DNA is TGTGCCAGCAGCATCCCAGGCACCGGGGAGCTGTTTTTT. Translated: CASSIPGTGELFF. This chain uses TRBV9 with TRBJ2-2; D remains unclear. CDR3 length: 13 residues. The germline gives CDR1 SGDLS, CDR2 YYNGEE. Between the trimmed V and J ends, which lost 4 bases and 4 bases, there was a span of 8 bases.

The CDR3 DNA reads TGTGCCAGCAGTGAGGAGGGGACAGGGTGGTACGAGCAGTACTTC. The encoded protein is CASSEEGTGWYEQYF. The chain recombines TRBV6-1 with TRBJ2-7; 9 bases align to TRBD1. V shed 3 bases, J shed 4 bases, and the junction held 7 bases outside the gene matches. This CDR3 contains 15 residues. CDR1 is MNHNS, CDR2 SASEGT, per germline.

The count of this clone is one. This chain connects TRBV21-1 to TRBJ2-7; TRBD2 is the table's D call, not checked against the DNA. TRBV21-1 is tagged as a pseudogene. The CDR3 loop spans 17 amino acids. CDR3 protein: CASSKASSGRNLYEQYF. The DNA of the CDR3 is TGTGCCAGCAGCAAGGCTTCTAGCGGGAGGAACCTCTACGAGCAGTACTTC.

The CDR3 is CASSEGLGYTF. The CDR3 coding sequence is TGTGCCAGCAGCGAGGGGCTGGGCTACACCTTC. This chain links TRBV9 with TRBJ1-2; maybe TRBD1 (5 bases). The CDR3 sequence is 11 residues long. Germline V CDR1 and CDR2: SGDLS, YYNGEE. The germline V and J ends were trimmed by 3 bases and 8 bases, with 8 bases remaining between them. The variable domain in full, completed from reference TRBV9 and TRBJ1-2, reads DSGVTQTPKHLITATGQRVTLRCSPRSGDLSVYWYQQSLDQGLQFLIQYYNGEERAKGNILERFSAQQFPDLHSELNLSSLELGDSALYFCASSEGLGYTFGSGTRLTVV.

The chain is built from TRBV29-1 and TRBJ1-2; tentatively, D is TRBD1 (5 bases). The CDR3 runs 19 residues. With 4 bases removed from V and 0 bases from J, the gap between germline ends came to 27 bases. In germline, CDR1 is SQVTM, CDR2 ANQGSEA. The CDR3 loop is CSVVLGSLVVQGTNYGYTF. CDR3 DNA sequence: TGCAGCGTTGTCCTGGGAAGCCTGGTTGTTCAGGGAACTAACTATGGCTACACCTTC.